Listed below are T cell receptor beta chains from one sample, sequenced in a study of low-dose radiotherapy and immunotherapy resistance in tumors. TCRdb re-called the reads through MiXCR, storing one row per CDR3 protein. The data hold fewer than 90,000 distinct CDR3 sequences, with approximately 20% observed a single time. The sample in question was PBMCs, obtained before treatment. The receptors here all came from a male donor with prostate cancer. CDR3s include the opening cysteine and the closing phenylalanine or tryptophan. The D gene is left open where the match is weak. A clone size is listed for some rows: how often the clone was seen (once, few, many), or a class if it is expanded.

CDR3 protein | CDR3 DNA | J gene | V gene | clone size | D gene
CATGEGSSEQYF | TGTGCCACCGGGGAGGGGAGCTCCGAGCAGTACTTC | TRBJ2-7 | TRBV24-1 | many | TRBD2
CASTHLTGGTRTDTQYF | TGTGCCAGCACCCACTTGACGGGGGGGACCCGCACAGATACGCAGTATTTT | TRBJ2-3 | TRBV6-2/TRBV6-3 | many | TRBD2
CASSQTQDLTGWYF | TGCGCCAGCAGCCAAACCCAAGACCTAACCGGTTGGTATTTT | TRBJ2-3 | TRBV4-1 | many | NA
CASSADNNEKLFF | TGTGCCAGCAGCGCCGATAATAATGAAAAACTGTTTTTT | TRBJ1-4 | TRBV5-6 | many | NA
CASSWGQGDYEQYF | TGTGCCAGCAGCTGGGGACAGGGAGACTACGAGCAGTACTTC | TRBJ2-7 | TRBV5-4 | many | TRBD1
CSAREGGTHPYEQYF | TGCAGTGCTAGGGAGGGGGGGACTCATCCCTACGAGCAGTACTTC | TRBJ2-7 | TRBV20-1 | many | NA
CASSFQGIQPQHF | TGTGCCAGTAGTTTTCAGGGGATTCAGCCCCAGCATTTT | TRBJ1-5 | TRBV19 | many | NA
CSAKPGGNTIYF | TGCAGTGCTAAACCGGGTGGAAACACCATATATTTT | TRBJ1-3 | TRBV20-1 | many | NA
CSVERGRSGNTIYF | TGCAGCGTTGAACGAGGACGCTCTGGAAACACCATATATTTT | TRBJ1-3 | TRBV29-1 | many | NA
CASSKTGGGGKTQYF | TGTGCCAGCAGCAAAACCGGAGGAGGTGGAAAGACCCAGTACTTC | TRBJ2-5 | TRBV21-1 | many | NA
CCVETAKDSPFF | TGCTGCGTTGAAACCGCGAAGGACAGCCCGTTCTTC | TRBJ2-1 | TRBV29-1 | NA | NA
CASSTSRDPRTNEKLFF | TGTGCCAGTAGTACAAGCCGGGACCCTCGCACTAATGAAAAACTGTTTTTT | TRBJ1-4 | TRBV19 | many | NA
CASSLSAGYGYTF | TGTGCCAGCAGTTTATCGGCTGGATATGGCTACACCTTC | TRBJ1-2 | TRBV28 | NA | NA
CASSRERDRHDEQYF | TGTGCCAGCTCACGGGAAAGGGACAGGCACGACGAGCAGTACTTC | TRBJ2-7 | TRBV18 | many | TRBD1
CASSPIALSSSGNIIYF | TGTGCCAGCAGCCCCATCGCGCTATCTAGCTCTGGAAACATCATATATTTT | TRBJ1-3 | TRBV27 | many | NA
CSVRLHGEKLFF | TGCAGCGTTCGTTTACACGGGGAAAAACTGTTTTTT | TRBJ1-4 | TRBV29-1 | many | NA
CASSVQGGEQYF | TGCGCCAGCAGCGTACAGGGAGGCGAGCAGTACTTC | TRBJ2-7 | TRBV5-1 | NA | NA
CSVGLGGDTEAFF | TGCAGCGTTGGTCTCGGCGGGGACACTGAAGCTTTCTTT | TRBJ1-1 | TRBV29-1 | many | NA
CASSLVQGSYEQYF | TGTGCCAGCAGCTTAGTACAGGGCTCCTACGAGCAGTACTTC | TRBJ2-7 | TRBV7-8 | NA | NA
CSAGESYNEQFF | TGCAGCGCCGGGGAGTCCTACAATGAGCAGTTCTTC | TRBJ2-1 | TRBV29-1 | many | NA
CASSDSIPGDNEQFF | TGTGCCAGCAGTGACTCGATTCCGGGGGACAATGAGCAGTTCTTC | TRBJ2-1 | TRBV6-4 | many | NA
CASSFRDGNQPQHF | TGTGCCAGCAGTTTCAGGGATGGCAATCAGCCCCAGCATTTT | TRBJ1-5 | TRBV27 | few | NA
CASSQEVAGGPSTDTQYF | TGTGCCAGCAGCCAAGAAGTCGCGGGGGGCCCCAGCACAGATACGCAGTATTTT | TRBJ2-3 | TRBV4-2 | many | TRBD2
CASAGRGLSTGELFF | TGTGCCAGCGCCGGGCGAGGGCTGAGCACCGGGGAGCTGTTTTTT | TRBJ2-2 | TRBV5-4 | NA | NA